This entry lists 15 T cell receptor beta chains sequenced from one sample in a study of response to subunit inactivated influenza vaccine. TCRdb re-called the RT-PCR reads through MiXCR, storing one row per CDR3 protein. This sample has hundreds of thousands of distinct CDR3 sequences, with around 14% found just once. The specimen comprised PBMCs from blood, sampled around two weeks before vaccination. These receptors all come from a man over 45 who received an inactivated influenza vaccine.

This clonotype was counted a few times. This rearrangement joins TRBV12-2 to TRBJ1-5. TRBV12-2 is given as a pseudogene. This CDR3 contains 19 residues. The CDR3 DNA follows: TGTGCAAGTCGCTTAGCTCAGGTTACGTTTTTTTATAGCAATCAGCCCCAGCATTTT. It is translated as CASRLAQVTFFYSNQPQHF.

This clonotype has only a few counts. The chain couples TRBV18 to TRBJ2-1; TRBD1 matches at 9 bases. Germline V gives CDR1 KGHSH, CDR2 LQKENI. Unmatched junction bases numbered 6, after V lost 1 base and J lost 2 bases. This CDR3 has 17 residues. The CDR3 DNA sequence: TGTGCCAGCTCACCACGTCGACAGGGGGGAACCTACAATGAGCAGTTCTTC. It codes for CASSPRRQGGTYNEQFF.

The chain has TRBV5-1 and TRBJ2-2; D possibly corresponds to TRBD2 (5 bases). V lost 4 bases, J lost 4 bases, and 11 bases lay in between. The germline V gene has CDR1 SGHRS and CDR2 YFSETQ. CDR3 length equals 14 residues. CDR3 DNA sequence: TGCGCCAGCAGCCCGGGCCGGGGCACCGGGGAGCTGTTTTTT. Its translation is CASSPGRGTGELFF.

This clonotype was seen more than once but under ten times. The V gene is TRBV20-1, the J gene TRBJ1-5, with TRBD1 matching over 10 bases. The CDR3 loop spans 14 amino acids. Germline trimming cut 6 bases from V and 2 bases from J; bases unmatched to any gene: 4. From germline, CDR1 is DFQATT and CDR2 SNEGSKA (reference sequence). This CDR3 is CSALTGGGNQPQHF. CDR3 bases: TGCAGTGCACTGACAGGGGGCGGCAATCAGCCCCAGCATTTT.

The chain links TRBV20-1 to TRBJ2-3, with a possible D match to TRBD2 (6 bases). Germline-derived CDR1 and CDR2 are DFQATT and SNEGSKA (reference sequence). Trimming removed 4 bases from V and 2 bases from J, with 10 bases in between. The CDR3 has 13 amino acids. CDR3 bases: TGCAGTGCTAAGGTAGCGGCCACAGATACGCAGTATTTT. This encodes CSAKVAATDTQYF.

The V gene is TRBV28, the J gene TRBJ2-2; D might be TRBD1 (5 bases). The ends were cut back, 7 bases at V and 4 bases at J, with 13 bases in the middle. The CDR3 runs to 14 residues. Germline-derived CDR1 and CDR2 are MDHEN and SYDVKM. The CDR3 loop reads CASIMSGRTGELFF. The DNA of the CDR3 is TGTGCCAGCATCATGTCAGGGCGCACCGGGGAGCTGTTTTTT.

V and J are TRBV7-9 and TRBJ2-7; D is possibly TRBD1 or TRBD2 (7 bases each). Per germline, CDR1 SEHNR and CDR2 FQNEAQ (reference sequence). The CDR3 spans 13 residues. With 5 bases removed from V and 7 bases from J, the gap between germline ends came to 15 bases. The CDR3 bases are TGTGCCAGCAGCCTCAGGGGGGGCTCAGAGCAGTACTTC. This gives the protein CASSLRGGSEQYF.

This clonotype appeared a few times. The chain couples TRBV7-2 to TRBJ2-2; D may be TRBD2 (5 bases). The V end lost 4 bases, the J end lost 2 bases, and 11 bases lay between the germline ends. Germline loops: CDR1 SGHTA, CDR2 FQGNSA. This CDR3 has 15 amino acids. The CDR3: CASSSSGVNTGELFF. The DNA of the CDR3 is TGTGCCAGCAGCTCCTCCGGGGTCAACACCGGGGAGCTGTTTTTT.

This chain uses TRBV7-9 with TRBJ1-5; D is unclear. The CDR3 is 12 residues long. Germline assignment: CDR1 SEHNR and CDR2 FQNEAQ (reference sequence). Trimming removed 5 bases from V and 7 bases from J, with 9 bases in between. The chain's CDR3 is CASSVDNQPQHF. CDR3 coding DNA: TGTGCCAGCAGCGTAGACAACCAGCCCCAGCATTTT.

J is TRBJ2-5 and V is TRBV28; D unresolved. Per germline, CDR1 MDHEN and CDR2 SYDVKM. The CDR3 totals 12 residues. Trimming left V 4 bases short and J 5 bases short, with 8 bases between. CDR3 residues: CASSSGFETQYF. The CDR3 DNA is TGTGCCAGCAGTTCAGGTTTTGAGACCCAGTACTTC.

This clonotype was recorded only once. The chain couples TRBV27 to TRBJ1-2, with D unclear. The CDR3 runs 14 residues. Germline-derived CDR1 and CDR2 are MNHEY and SMNVEV (reference sequence). V was clipped by 3 bases and J by 2 bases, with 10 bases between them. CDR3 bases: TGTGCCAGCAGTTTGAAGGGAGGGAACTATGGCTACACCTTC. Its protein is CASSLKGGNYGYTF.

The table lists this clonotype with a few counts. This chain joins TRBV4-3 and TRBJ2-3; D possibly corresponds to TRBD2 (6 bases). Trimming pared 0 bases from V and 2 bases from J, leaving 9 bases between. Germline V CDR1 and CDR2: LGHNA, YSLEER. This CDR3 region has 15 residues. For the CDR3, the DNA is TGCGCCAGCAGCCAAGAATGGACTAACACAGATACGCAGTATTTT. Protein: CASSQEWTNTDTQYF.

The chain combines TRBV28 with TRBJ2-5; D gene uncertain. There are 16 residues in the CDR3. Germline assignment: CDR1 MDHEN and CDR2 SYDVKM. V lost 5 bases, J lost 1 base, and 17 bases lay in between. CDR3 amino acids: CASSPSFGRIQETQYF. CDR3 bases: TGTGCCAGCAGTCCATCATTTGGACGAATCCAAGAGACCCAGTACTTC.

In its sample, this clonotype was seen many times. The J gene is TRBJ2-3, the V gene TRBV20-1; D gene ambiguous. This CDR3 region has 14 residues. With 4 bases removed from V and 2 bases from J, the gap between germline ends came to 13 bases. Germline loops: CDR1 DFQATT, CDR2 SNEGSKA (reference sequence). The CDR3, as DNA: TGCAGTGCTATCAAGGGCGGTTACACAGATACGCAGTATTTT. Its protein is CSAIKGGYTDTQYF.

The sample holds a few counts of this clonotype. The V gene is TRBV6-5, the J gene TRBJ1-2; possible D gene TRBD1, 5 bases. Germline V gene sequence: CDR1 MNHEY, CDR2 SVGAGI. With 0 bases removed from V and 2 bases from J, the gap between germline ends came to 10 bases. The CDR3 extends over 15 amino acids. The CDR3 DNA reads as TGTGCCAGCAGTTACTCCCCAGGGATGAACTATGGCTACACCTTC. This encodes CASSYSPGMNYGYTF.